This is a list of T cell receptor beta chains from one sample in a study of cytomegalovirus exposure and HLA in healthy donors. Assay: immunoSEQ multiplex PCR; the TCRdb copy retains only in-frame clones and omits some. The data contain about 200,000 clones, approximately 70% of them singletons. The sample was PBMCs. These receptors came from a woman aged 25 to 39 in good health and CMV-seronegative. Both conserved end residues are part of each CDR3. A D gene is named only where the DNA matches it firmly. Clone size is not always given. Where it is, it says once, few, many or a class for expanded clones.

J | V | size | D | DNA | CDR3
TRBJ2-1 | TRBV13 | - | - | TGTGCCAGTACCAGGCTCTACAATGAGCAGTTCTTC | CASTRLYNEQFF
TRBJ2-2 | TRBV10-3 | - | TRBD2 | TGTGCCATCAACAAGGCGGGGGAGCACGGGGAGCTGTTTTTT | CAINKAGEHGELFF
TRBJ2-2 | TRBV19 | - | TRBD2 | TGTGCCAGTAGTGGGGGACTAGCGGGAGGACTATTACAGGGCACCGGGGAGCTGTTTTTT | CASSGGLAGGLLQGTGELFF
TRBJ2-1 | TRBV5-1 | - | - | TGCGCCAGCAGCTTGGGTTCTCTTGTCGAGGAGCAGTTCTTC | CASSLGSLVEEQFF
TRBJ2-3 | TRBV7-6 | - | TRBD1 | TGTGCCAGCAGCTTAGAGACAGGGGGCCTAGCGGATACGCAGTATTTT | CASSLETGGLADTQYF
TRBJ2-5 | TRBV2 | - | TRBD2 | TGTGCCAGCAGTGGACAGTGGCGGGAGGGAAACCAAGAGACCCAGTACTTC | CASSGQWREGNQETQYF
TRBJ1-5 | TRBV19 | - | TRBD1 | TGTGCCAGTAGGCGGATCGACAGGGGCAATCAGCCCCAGCATTTT | CASRRIDRGNQPQHF
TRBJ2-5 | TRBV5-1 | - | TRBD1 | TGCGCCAGCAGCCCCTTAGGACAGGTCGAGACCCAGTACTTC | CASSPLGQVETQYF
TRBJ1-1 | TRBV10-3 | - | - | TGTGCCTCCTGCGGGACTACAACCACTGAAGCTTTCTTT | CASCGTTTTEAFF
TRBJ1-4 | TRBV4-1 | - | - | TGCGCCAGCAGCCAAGTTATACAGGGCGGTGAAAAACTGTTTTTT | CASSQVIQGGEKLFF
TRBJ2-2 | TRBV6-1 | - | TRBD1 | TGTGCCAGCAGTGAAGACAGGGGGCCCGGGGAGCTGTTTTTT | CASSEDRGPGELFF
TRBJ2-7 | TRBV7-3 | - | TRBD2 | TGTGCCAGCAGCTTAATTGGCGGGAGTCGATACGAGCAGTACTTC | CASSLIGGSRYEQYF
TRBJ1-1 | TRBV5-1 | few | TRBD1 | TGCGCCAGCAGCCCGACAGGGGGCAGTGAAGCTTTCTTT | CASSPTGGSEAFF
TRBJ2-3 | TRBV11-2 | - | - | TGTGCCAGCAGCTTAAGAGGGCCGACGGGAGATACGCAGTATTTT | CASSLRGPTGDTQYF
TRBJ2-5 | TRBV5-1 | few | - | TGCGCCAGCAGCCCTGACAGGTTCCAAGAGACCCAGTACTTC | CASSPDRFQETQYF
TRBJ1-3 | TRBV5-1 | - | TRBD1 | TGCGCCAGCAGCCGGGACAGGAGCTCCTCTGGAAACACCATATATTTT | CASSRDRSSSGNTIYF
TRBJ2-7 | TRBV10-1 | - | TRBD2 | TGCGCCAGCAGAACCGGGACTAGCGGGTGGGGGAAAGCGGGCGAGCAGTACTTC | CASRTGTSGWGKAGEQYF
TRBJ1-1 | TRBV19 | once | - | TGTGCCAGTAGTATAGAAGGCGGTGTTGAAGCTTTCTTT | CASSIEGGVEAFF
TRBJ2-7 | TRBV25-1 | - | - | TGTGCCAGCGTCGGGCAGGGTCGTTACGAGCAGTACTTC | CASVGQGRYEQYF
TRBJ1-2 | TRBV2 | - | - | TGTGCCAGCAGGGGGGGGACGTCGATCTATGGCTACACCTTC | CASRGGTSIYGYTF
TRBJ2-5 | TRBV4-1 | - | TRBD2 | TGCGCCAGCAGCCAAGATCGGGGTAGCGGGAGCCAAGAGACCCAGTACTTC | CASSQDRGSGSQETQYF
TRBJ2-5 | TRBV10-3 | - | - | TGTGCCATCAGTGAGTCCGGGAGACAAGAGACCCAGTACTTC | CAISESGRQETQYF
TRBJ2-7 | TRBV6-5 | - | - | TGTGCCAGCAGTTACTCAGTTTCCGCCAGGGTCCACGAGCAGTACTTC | CASSYSVSARVHEQYF
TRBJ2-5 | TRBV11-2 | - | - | TGTGCCAGCAGCTTAGACGCCCCAGGAGAGACCCAGTACTTC | CASSLDAPGETQYF
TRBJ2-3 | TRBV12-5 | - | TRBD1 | TGTGCTAGTGGTTTGGGACAGGGTGTTTGGCCAGATACGCAGTATTTT | CASGLGQGVWPDTQYF
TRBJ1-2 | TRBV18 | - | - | TGTGCCAGCTCACCAGGACAGAGCTATGACTATGGCTACACCTTC | CASSPGQSYDYGYTF
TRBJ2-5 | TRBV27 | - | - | TGTGCCAGCAGTTTGTCCGGGGGGCATTTAGAGCAGTACTTC | CASSLSGGHLEQYF
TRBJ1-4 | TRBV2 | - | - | TGTGCCAGCGGTGACAGGCCAGGCAATGAAAAACTGTTTTTT | CASGDRPGNEKLFF
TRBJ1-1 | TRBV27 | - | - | TGTGCCAGCAGCCCCGCGGGGTGGAGCACTGAAGCTTTCTTT | CASSPAGWSTEAFF
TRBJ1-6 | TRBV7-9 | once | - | TGTGCCAGCAGCTTAGCGGAGGGGCTCCAATCACCCCTCCACTTT | CASSLAEGLQSPLHF
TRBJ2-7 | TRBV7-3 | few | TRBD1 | TGTGCCAGCAGCCCAGAGGGACAGAGTTACGAGCAGTACTTC | CASSPEGQSYEQYF
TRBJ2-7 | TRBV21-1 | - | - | TGTGCCAGCAGCCCCCCGACTAGCGGGAGGATAATCTACGAGCAGTACTTC | CASSPPTSGRIIYEQYF
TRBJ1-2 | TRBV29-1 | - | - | TGCAGCGTTGGCTGGGGGCCCAACTATGGCTACACCTTC | CSVGWGPNYGYTF
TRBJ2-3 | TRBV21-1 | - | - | TGTGCCAGCAGCAAATTGGCGGGAGGGCCTTCTCCTCCTTCCACAGATACGCAGTATTTT | CASSKLAGGPSPPSTDTQYF
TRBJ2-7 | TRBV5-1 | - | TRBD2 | TGCGCCAGCAGCTTGGGGGGAGGGCCGAGAGAGCAGTACTTC | CASSLGGGPREQYF
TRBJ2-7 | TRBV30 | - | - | TGTGCCTGGAGGATGGGGAGCGAGCAGTACTTC | CAWRMGSEQYF
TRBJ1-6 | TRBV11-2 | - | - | TGTGCCAGTAAGACACTGTATAATTCACCCCTCCACTTT | CASKTLYNSPLHF
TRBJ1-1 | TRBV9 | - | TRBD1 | TGTGCCAGCAGCTCCGGGACAGGGAGTCAAGCTTTCTTT | CASSSGTGSQAFF
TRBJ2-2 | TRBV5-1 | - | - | TGCGCCAGCATAATAAATCCGAACACCGGGGAGCTGTTTTTT | CASIINPNTGELFF
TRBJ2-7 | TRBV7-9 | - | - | TGTGCCAGCAGCTTAAATGACGGCGGGAACTCCTACGAGCAGTACTTC | CASSLNDGGNSYEQYF
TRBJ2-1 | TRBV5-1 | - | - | TGCGCCAGCGTCCTAGGAACTAGCCCTCGGAATGAGCAGTTCTTC | CASVLGTSPRNEQFF
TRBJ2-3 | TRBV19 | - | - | TGTGCCAGTAGTGGCCCGGCGGCCCCCACTAGCAGCCCGTCGGTAGATACGCAGTATTTT | CASSGPAAPTSSPSVDTQYF
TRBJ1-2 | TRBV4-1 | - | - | TGCGCCAGCAGCCACCCGAAAGGAGTCTACTATGGCTACACCTTC | CASSHPKGVYYGYTF
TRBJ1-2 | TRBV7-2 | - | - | TGTGCCAGCAGCTTAAGCCTTAACTATGGCTACACCTTC | CASSLSLNYGYTF
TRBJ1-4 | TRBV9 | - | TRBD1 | TGTGCCAGCAGCAACCGGACAGGCGGTTTCGGGGAAAAACTGTTTTTT | CASSNRTGGFGEKLFF
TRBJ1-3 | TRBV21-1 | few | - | TGTGCCAGCAGCGCTGGGACAGGGGATGACTCTGGAAACACCATATATTTT | CASSAGTGDDSGNTIYF